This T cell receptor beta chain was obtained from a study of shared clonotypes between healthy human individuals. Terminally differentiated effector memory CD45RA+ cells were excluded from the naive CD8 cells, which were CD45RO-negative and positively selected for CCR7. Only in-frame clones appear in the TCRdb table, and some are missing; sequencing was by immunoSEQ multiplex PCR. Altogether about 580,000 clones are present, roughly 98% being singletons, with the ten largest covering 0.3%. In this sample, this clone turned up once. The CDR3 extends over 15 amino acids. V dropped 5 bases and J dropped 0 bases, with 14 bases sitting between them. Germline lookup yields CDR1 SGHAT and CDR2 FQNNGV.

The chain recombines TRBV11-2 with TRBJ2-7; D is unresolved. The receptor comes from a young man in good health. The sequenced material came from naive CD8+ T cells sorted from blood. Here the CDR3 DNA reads TGTGCCAGCAGCCTCCGGGCGTGGGTCTCCTACGAGCAGTACTTC. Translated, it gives CASSLRAWVSYEQYF.